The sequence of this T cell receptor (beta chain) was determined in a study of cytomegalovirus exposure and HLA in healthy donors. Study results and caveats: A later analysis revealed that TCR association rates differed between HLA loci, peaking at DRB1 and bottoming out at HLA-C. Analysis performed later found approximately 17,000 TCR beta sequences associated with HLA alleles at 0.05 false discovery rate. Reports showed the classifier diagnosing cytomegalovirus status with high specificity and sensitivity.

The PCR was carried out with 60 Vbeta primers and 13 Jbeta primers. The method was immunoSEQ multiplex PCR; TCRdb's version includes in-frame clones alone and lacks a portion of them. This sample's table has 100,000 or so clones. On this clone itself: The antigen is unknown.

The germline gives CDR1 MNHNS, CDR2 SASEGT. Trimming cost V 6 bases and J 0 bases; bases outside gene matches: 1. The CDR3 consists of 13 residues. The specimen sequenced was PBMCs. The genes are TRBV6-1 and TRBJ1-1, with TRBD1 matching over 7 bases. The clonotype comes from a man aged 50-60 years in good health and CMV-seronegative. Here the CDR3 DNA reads TGTGCCAGCAGGGGACAGCTGAACACTGAAGCTTTCTTT. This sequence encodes CASRGQLNTEAFF.